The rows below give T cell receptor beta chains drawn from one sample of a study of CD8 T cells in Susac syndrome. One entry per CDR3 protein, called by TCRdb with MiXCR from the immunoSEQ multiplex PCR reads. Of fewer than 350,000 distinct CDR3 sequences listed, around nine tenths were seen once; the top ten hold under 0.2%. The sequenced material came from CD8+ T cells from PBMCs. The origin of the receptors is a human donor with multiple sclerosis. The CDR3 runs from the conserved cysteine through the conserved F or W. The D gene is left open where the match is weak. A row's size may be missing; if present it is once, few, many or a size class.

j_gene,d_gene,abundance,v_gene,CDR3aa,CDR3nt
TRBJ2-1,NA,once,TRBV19,CASSIVGASLWVDEQFF,TGTGCCAGTAGTATAGTAGGGGCTAGCCTGTGGGTTGATGAGCAGTTCTTC
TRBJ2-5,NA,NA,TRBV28,CASSSSDFMVWGETQYF,NA
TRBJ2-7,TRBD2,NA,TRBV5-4,CASSLELAGLFYEQYF,TGTGCCAGCAGCTTGGAACTAGCGGGATTGTTCTACGAGCAGTACTTC
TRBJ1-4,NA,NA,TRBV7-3,CASSLHSEKLFF,TGTGCCAGCAGCTTACATAGTGAAAAACTGTTTTTT
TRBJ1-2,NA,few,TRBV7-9,CASSSSGNYGYTF,TGTGCCAGCAGCTCAAGTGGTAACTATGGCTACACCTTC
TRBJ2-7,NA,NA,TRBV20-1,CSARKTEPYEQYF,TGCAGTGCTCGAAAGACAGAACCCTACGAGCAGTACTTC
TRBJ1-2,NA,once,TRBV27,CASSPSLSEGLGFYGYTF,TGTGCCAGCAGCCCATCCTTATCTGAGGGTCTAGGCTTCTATGGCTACACCTTC
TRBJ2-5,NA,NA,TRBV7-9,CASSLAGGPETQYF,TGTGCCAGCAGCTTAGCGGGGGGCCCGGAGACCCAGTACTTC
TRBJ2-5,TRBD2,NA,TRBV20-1,CSADTSGQETQYF,TGCAGTGCTGATACTAGCGGACAAGAGACCCAGTACTTC
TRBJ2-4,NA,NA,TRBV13,CASSQVEAKNIQYF,TGTGCCAGCAGCCAGGTGGAGGCCAAAAACATTCAGTACTTC
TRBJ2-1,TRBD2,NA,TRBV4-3,CASSQLMTGGSNEQFF,TGCGCCAGCAGCCAACTTATGACGGGGGGATCCAATGAGCAGTTCTTC
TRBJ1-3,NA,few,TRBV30,CAWSGVGNTIYF,TGTGCCTGGAGTGGGGTCGGAAACACCATATATTTT
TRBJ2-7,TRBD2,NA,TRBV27,CASGLTSGEQYF,TGTGCCAGCGGGCTGACTAGCGGCGAGCAGTACTTC
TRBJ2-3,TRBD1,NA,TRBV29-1,CSVTPQGALTTDTQYF,TGCAGCGTAACGCCACAGGGGGCTCTTACCACAGATACGCAGTATTTT
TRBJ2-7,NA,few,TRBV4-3,CASSHAVGPAEQYF,TGCGCCAGCAGCCATGCAGTGGGTCCCGCCGAGCAGTACTTC
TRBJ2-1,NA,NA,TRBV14,CASSRQGGNEQFF,TGTGCCAGCAGTCGGCAGGGGGGGAATGAGCAGTTCTTC
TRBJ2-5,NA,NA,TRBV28,CASKEVQDYSQETQYF,TGTGCCAGCAAAGAGGTCCAGGACTACTCGCAAGAGACCCAGTACTTC
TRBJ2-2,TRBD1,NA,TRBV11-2,CASSFYRGAGELFF,TGTGCCAGCAGCTTTTACAGGGGTGCCGGGGAGCTGTTTTTT
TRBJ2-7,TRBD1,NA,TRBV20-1,CSATGQGISYEQYF,TGCAGTGCTACCGGACAGGGTATATCCTACGAGCAGTACTTC
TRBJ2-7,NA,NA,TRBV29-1,CSVKWVTEQYF,TGCAGCGTGAAGTGGGTTACCGAGCAGTACTTC
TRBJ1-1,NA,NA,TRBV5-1,CASSSGQPNTEAFF,TGCGCCAGCAGCTCTGGACAGCCGAACACTGAAGCTTTCTTT
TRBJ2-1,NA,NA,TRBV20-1,CSAPPRSNYNEQFF,TGCAGTGCCCCCCCTAGGTCCAACTACAATGAGCAGTTCTTC
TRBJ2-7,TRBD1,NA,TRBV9,CASSSAGTGVDEQYF,TGTGCCAGCAGCTCGGCCGGGACAGGGGTCGACGAGCAGTACTTC
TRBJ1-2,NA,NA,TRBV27,CASSFTGLTGYTF,TGTGCCAGCAGCTTCACAGGGCTAACTGGCTACACCTTC
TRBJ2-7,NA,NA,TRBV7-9,CASSPRPDTSSYEQYF,TGTGCCAGCAGTCCCCGGCCGGACACTTCCTCCTACGAGCAGTACTTC
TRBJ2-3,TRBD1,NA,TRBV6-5,CASSYSRGQGADTQYF,TGTGCCAGCAGTTACTCGAGGGGACAGGGGGCAGATACGCAGTATTTT
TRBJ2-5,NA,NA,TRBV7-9,CASSFPPGLQETQYF,TGTGCCAGCAGCTTTCCCCCGGGACTCCAAGAGACCCAGTACTTC
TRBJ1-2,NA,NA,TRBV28,CASSFGRGGYTF,TGTGCCAGCAGTTTTGGGAGGGGCGGCTACACCTTC
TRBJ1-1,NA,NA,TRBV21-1,CASTSTGGTEAFF,TGTGCCAGCACCTCCACAGGGGGCACTGAAGCTTTCTTT
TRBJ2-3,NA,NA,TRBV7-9,CASCPTISTDTQYF,TGTGCCAGCTGCCCGACGATAAGCACAGATACGCAGTATTTT
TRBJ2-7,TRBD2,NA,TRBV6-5,CASSYGTSGYYEQYF,TGTGCCAGCAGTTATGGGACTAGCGGGTACTACGAGCAGTACTTC
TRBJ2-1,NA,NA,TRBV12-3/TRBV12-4,CASSLLLYNEQFF,TGTGCCAGCAGTTTATTACTGTACAATGAGCAGTTCTTC
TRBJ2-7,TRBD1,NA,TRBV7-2,CASTKTRDRVNEQYF,TGTGCCAGCACCAAGACCCGGGACAGGGTCAACGAGCAGTACTTC
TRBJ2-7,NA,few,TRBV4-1,CASSQGGNSYEQYF,TGCGCCAGCAGCCAAGGGGGGAACTCCTACGAGCAGTACTTC
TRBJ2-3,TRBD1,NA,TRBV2,CASFPDRDNTDTQYF,TGTGCCAGCTTCCCCGACAGGGACAACACAGATACGCAGTATTTT
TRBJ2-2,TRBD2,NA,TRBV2,CASEGGGADTGELFF,TGTGCCAGCGAAGGCGGGGGGGCCGACACCGGGGAGCTGTTTTTT
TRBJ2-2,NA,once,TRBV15,CATSRDGGTGELFF,TGTGCCACCAGCAGAGATGGTGGAACCGGGGAGCTGTTTTTT
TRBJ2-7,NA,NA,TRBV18,CASSPYWVRGYEQYF,TGTGCCAGCTCACCATATTGGGTAAGGGGCTACGAGCAGTACTTC
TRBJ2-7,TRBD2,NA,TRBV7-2,CASSVGGVAYEQYF,TGTGCCAGCAGCGTTGGGGGGGTGGCCTACGAGCAGTACTTC
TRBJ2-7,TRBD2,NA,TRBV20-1,CSAGTSANYEQYF,TGCAGTGCTGGGACTAGCGCCAATTACGAGCAGTACTTC
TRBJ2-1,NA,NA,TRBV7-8,CASSSQDNEQFF,TGTGCCAGCAGCTCACAGGACAATGAGCAGTTCTTC
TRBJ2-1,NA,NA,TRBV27,CASSLKADNEQFF,TGTGCCAGCAGTTTAAAGGCAGACAATGAGCAGTTCTTC
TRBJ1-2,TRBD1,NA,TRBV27,CARTARAGLRGINYGYTF,TGTGCCAGGACCGCTCGGGCAGGCCTCAGGGGGATTAACTATGGCTACACCTTC
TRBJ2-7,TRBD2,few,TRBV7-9,CASSLGAAGVDEQYF,TGTGCCAGCAGCTTAGGTGCAGCGGGAGTGGACGAGCAGTACTTC
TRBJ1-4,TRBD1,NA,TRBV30,CAWTRGQGNEKLFF,TGTGCCTGGACCCGAGGACAGGGAAATGAAAAACTGTTTTTT
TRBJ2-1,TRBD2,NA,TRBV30,CAWTVALAAHEQFF,TGTGCCTGGACAGTGGCACTAGCGGCTCATGAGCAGTTCTTC
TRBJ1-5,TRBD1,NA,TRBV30,CAWSAGTGDQPQHF,TGTGCCTGGAGTGCCGGGACAGGGGATCAGCCCCAGCATTTT